The 10 T cell receptor beta chains presented below share a single source sample, sequenced in a study of cytomegalovirus exposure and HLA in healthy donors. Vbeta (60) and Jbeta (13) primers were used in the PCR. Method: immunoSEQ multiplex PCR; TCRdb's copy keeps in-frame clones and lacks some. This table holds about 150,000 clones, 70% to 80% found once. Sequences were obtained from PBMCs. These receptor sequences come from a man aged 25-40 years in good health and CMV-seropositive.

This sequence joins TRBV7-6 and TRBJ2-7, with no clear D. Germline V gene data show CDR1 as SGHVS and CDR2 as FNYEAQ. The CDR3 consists of 13 residues. Deletions cut 3 bases from V and 0 bases from J, with 6 bases between. CDR3 coding DNA: TGTGCCAGCAGCTTTCGGAGCTCCTACGAGCAGTACTTC. Its translation is CASSFRSSYEQYF.

The chain uses TRBV30 and TRBJ1-1; 10 bases map to TRBD1. The CDR3 consists of 12 residues. With V trimmed by 8 bases and J by 3 bases, 3 bases remained unmatched. CDR1 and CDR2 (germline): GTSNPN, SVGIG (reference sequence). CDR3 protein: CATDRGDTEAFF. Here the CDR3 DNA reads TGTGCCACGGACAGGGGGGACACTGAAGCTTTCTTT.

J is TRBJ1-5 and V is TRBV18; a weak D match, TRBD1 (6 bases). Trimming removed 3 bases at V and 5 bases at J, with 17 bases between. The length of the CDR3 is 16 residues. Germline V gene sequence: CDR1 KGHSH, CDR2 LQKENI. In nucleotides, the CDR3 is TGTGCCAGCTCACCTTATTACAGGGCGGACCATCAGCCCCAGCATTTT. Amino acid sequence: CASSPYYRADHQPQHF.

The chain couples TRBV4-1 to TRBJ2-7; D may be TRBD1 (7 bases). The V end lost 4 bases, the J end lost 10 bases, and 23 bases lay between the germline ends. This CDR3 has 15 residues. CDR1 MGHRA and CDR2 YSYEKL come from the germline V gene. The CDR3 spells CASSRADREVRQQYF. The CDR3 DNA sequence: TGCGCCAGCAGCCGGGCCGACAGGGAGGTGCGCCAACAGTACTTC.

A few counts support this clone. The chain has TRBV6-5 and TRBJ1-2; 7 bases agree with TRBD1. Germline CDR1 is MNHEY and CDR2 is SVGAGI. This CDR3 contains 13 residues. V trimming: 2 bases; J trimming: 8 bases; junction bases outside the gene matches: 5. The CDR3 bases are TGTGCCAGCAGTTACCAGACAGGGCGAGGCTACACCTTC. It specifies CASSYQTGRGYTF.

The chain is built from TRBV6-1 and TRBJ1-2; the match to TRBD1 covers 11 bases. V lost 4 bases and J lost 8; bases outside the gene matches: 6. The CDR3 spans 14 residues. From germline, CDR1 is MNHNS and CDR2 SASEGT. The DNA for the CDR3 is TGTGCCAGCAGTGTCGGGACAGGGGGTGGAGGCTACACCTTC. Translating it yields CASSVGTGGGGYTF.

This chain connects TRBV7-3 to TRBJ2-5, with a weak D call TRBD1 (5 bases). V was cut by 0 bases and J by 4 bases, with 6 bases left in between. Germline V gene sequence: CDR1 SGHTA, CDR2 FQGTGA. This CDR3 comprises 13 residues. Here the CDR3 DNA reads TGTGCCAGCAGCTTAACAGGGGTAGAGACCCAGTACTTC. Encoded protein: CASSLTGVETQYF.

Remarks on this clone: An end of the junction differs from the germline gene, which may be a read error. V is TRBV5-6 and J is TRBJ2-7, with D maybe TRBD1 (6 bases). The CDR3 sequence is 11 residues long. Germline CDR1 is SGHDT and CDR2 is YYEEEE. CDR3 protein: CASSFGQKHDF. CDR3 bases: TGTGCCAGCAGCTTCGGACAGAAGCATGACTTC.

Notes on this clone: One end of the junction is discordant with germline, which a read error may explain. The chain employs TRBV28 and TRBJ1-2, with D tentatively TRBD1 (5 bases). This CDR3 region has 10 residues. The germline gives CDR1 MDHEN, CDR2 SYDVKM. The DNA of the CDR3 is TGTGCCAGCAGCGCGCTGACAGTTTACTTC. Residues: CASSALTVYF.

This chain links TRBV12-5 with TRBJ2-3; D is possibly TRBD2 (6 bases). This CDR3 spans 20 amino acids. Germline V gives CDR1 LGHNT, CDR2 FRNRAP. The germline V and J ends were trimmed by 2 bases and 0 bases, with 24 bases remaining between them. The DNA of the CDR3 is TGTGCTAGTGGTTTGCACCCAGTGGGTCGGGGACTGAAAAGCACAGATACGCAGTATTTT. It is translated as CASGLHPVGRGLKSTDTQYF.